This TCR beta chain was obtained from a study of technical replicates of blood from several donors. Assay: immunoSEQ multiplex PCR; the TCRdb copy retains only in-frame clones and omits some. Here the sample spans some 64,000 clones, approximately 97% being singletons. Sequencing used T cells isolated from PBMCs. The receptor comes from a human donor in good health.

The DNA for the CDR3 is TGCAGCGTCCGACCGGCAGGGGCGAACACCGGGGAGCTGTTTTTT. It encodes CSVRPAGANTGELFF. The chain couples TRBV29-1 to TRBJ2-2, with TRBD1 as a possible D gene (6 bases). The germline V and J ends were trimmed by 6 bases and 0 bases, with 14 bases remaining between them. CDR1 is SQVTM and CDR2 is ANQGSEA in the germline V gene. This CDR3 region has 15 residues.